This T cell receptor (beta chain) came from a study of cytomegalovirus exposure and HLA in healthy donors (dated by TCRdb to 2017 to 2019). Notes on the research overall: In an earlier analysis of under 750 of the donors, less than 350 Gb of sequence data and 117 million unique TCR beta sequences from roughly 190 million T cells were reported. An early release covering 550 to 650 HLA-typed donors comprised 250 to 350 gigabases of sequencing data and approximately 80 million unique TCR sequences. Among the roughly 400 genotyped donors, 81% belonged to the genetic ancestry cluster associated with self-reported Caucasian donors. The aim of the study was to test whether cataloging public T cell receptors could identify signatures of past pathogen exposure. The study used immunosequencing to profile the T cell repertoires of approximately 630 subjects and linked those repertoires to cytomegalovirus serostatus. A separate validation cohort of over 95 different subjects was used in addition to the roughly 700-subject first cohort. To predict cytomegalovirus infection status, the study brought together high-throughput TCR immunosequencing, statistical association of individual TCRs with disease status, and machine learning. In a later analysis, previously published TCR beta repertoires from 666 donors were re-analyzed and high-resolution HLA genotyping was added so that TCR occurrence patterns could be studied. The later analysis used no new phenotypic data to find candidate immune exposures, relying instead on TCR beta sequences and their occurrence across donors. In an earlier analysis of several hundred of the donors, high-throughput TCR beta sequencing was used to judge whether each TCR beta V gene segment behaved as functional or pseudogenic. Donor age, sex, ethnicity and CMV serostatus were compiled alongside the repertoire data. A later genetic analysis used genome-wide SNP genotypes for about 65% of the 666 donors, treating that subset as a discovery cohort. Every discovery cohort repertoire had been produced on one sequencing platform. Class I and class II HLA loci were covered by the typing at four-digit resolution. The number of donors typed differed by locus, with about 629-640 for A, B, C, DRB1 and DQB1, around 500 for DQA1, 606 for DPA1, and some 470 for DPB1. A few DR-DQ haplotypes were treated as single units for association and clustering because of strong linkage in the cohort. On average, roughly 240,000 unique TCR beta nucleotide sequences were sequenced per donor among a few hundred genotyped donors of the cohort, with roughly 18% of those sequences being non-productive.

The germline V gene (reference sequence) specifies LNHDA as CDR1 and SQIVND as CDR2. Trimming removed 7 bases from V and 2 bases from J, leaving 14 bases between the germline ends. The CDR3 sequence holds 14 residues, the cysteine and phenylalanine included. The CDR3 DNA has 42 bases and is translated from base 1. To note about this clone: Its antigen has not been determined. One base away there is no much larger clone; base qualities are not given.

The investigation overall reported the following: Because counts were too low, some 17 rarely observed V segments, including chromosome 9 orphons, were excluded from the earlier analysis of roughly 580 of the donors. In vitro tests confirmed that a few of the cytomegalovirus-associated TCR beta chains recognize cytomegalovirus antigens. According to a later analysis, parvovirus B19, influenza, CMV and Epstein-Barr virus appeared linked to several top co-occurrence clusters. Specific HLA alleles were associated with 15,000 to 20,000 TCR beta sequences at a false discovery rate of 0.05 in a later analysis. CMV serostatus was the only immune exposure information available for the cohort. HLA typing was unavailable for some donors at each locus, so association tests used only the typed subset. In a later genetic analysis, a missense DCLRE1C variant was associated with V-gene and J-gene trimming of TCR beta chains, and the association was replicated in an independent cohort. A cluster of highly shared sequence variants was judged likely to represent a technical artifact of the sequencing pipeline. According to the authors, the approach could potentially be generalized to other disease states and immunological phenotypes. According to a later analysis, TCR association rates differed among HLA loci, with DRB1 alleles showing the most associated TCRs and HLA-C alleles showing the fewest. A further reported finding was that TCR beta sequences accurately predicted the HLA-A and HLA-B alleles for most subjects in the first cohort. In a later analysis, HLA-associated TCR beta chains were found to be more clonally expanded and to have lower generation probabilities than equally common non-associated chains. In an earlier analysis of over 550 of the donors, most TCR beta V segments were observed in productive rearrangements about 87% or about 30% of the time, broadly matching IMGT annotations. A later genetic analysis reported fewer N-insertions in productive TCRs among donors in an Asian-associated ancestry cluster than the roughly 620-donor mean. Across donors, most TCR sequences were observed very rarely, whereas some public TCRs were present in many individuals. In this cohort, only TCR beta chains were sequenced, and detectable features were limited by the absence of alpha or paired-chain data. The study listed 164 TCR beta chains as associated with cytomegalovirus. In both the original and validation cohorts, the classifier was reported to diagnose cytomegalovirus status with high specificity and sensitivity. In a later analysis, most CMV-associated TCR beta chains were found to appear HLA-restricted, with HLA associations seemingly driven largely by CMV exposure. The 87-base-pair reads could not distinguish some IMGT-functional V segments, including TRBV6-2 and TRBV6-3, so those segments were excluded. Presence/absence analyses assumed roughly uniform sequencing depth across donors, an assumption that may not hold. Strong co-occurrence of HLA alleles, especially DR and DQ, made assigning TCR associations to individual alleles difficult. Correlated functional status among segregating V segments might reflect linkage disequilibrium, but an unknown experimental factor could not be ruled out.

The cohort consisted of 600 to 750 healthy bone marrow donors. All cohort members were sampled while nominally healthy, although unrecorded immune exposures were likely present. The donor was CMV seropositive and was included in the group of some 290 seropositive cohort members. Each donor provided a peripheral blood sample, and peripheral blood mononuclear cells were used for TCR beta sequencing. Genomic DNA was extracted from the blood cell samples with the Qiagen DNeasy Blood Extraction Kit. The library was built by means of the immunoSEQ multiplex PCR assay. The multiplex PCR relied on a mix of 60 forward primers for TCR Vbeta segments and 13 reverse primers for TCR Jbeta segments. The CDR3 region of rearranged TCR beta genes was amplified from genomic DNA by a multiplex PCR assay. On the Illumina HiSeq System, the amplified TCR beta libraries were sequenced as 87-base-pair reads. On the study's bioinformatics: A later analysis counted approximately 84 million unique TCR beta chains across the 666 repertoires, and 10 million to 11 million of these chains were shared by at least two donors. To remove PCR and sequencing errors, raw reads were error-corrected and collapsed into unique sequences using a nearest-neighbor algorithm that merged closely related sequences. Alignment of CDR3 sequences to IMGT reference sequences was used to assign V, D and J gene segments. For a sequence to be retained, a match of at least six nucleotides to both a V gene segment and a J gene segment was required. Rearrangements were called productive when the CDR3 lacked stop codons and stayed in frame with V and J; all others were non-productive. CDR3 was defined by IMGT convention, running from the second conserved V-encoded cysteine to the conserved J-encoded phenylalanine. The earlier analysis of fewer than 750 of the donors excluded sequences that lacked an unambiguous match to a single V gene segment. In an earlier analysis of 587 of the donors, a V segment was called functional when productive rearrangements were above 56.7%, and segregating when the standard deviation between donors exceeded 5%. A statistical classification framework was developed to diagnose cytomegalovirus status using the catalog of TCR beta chain sequences. In a later analysis, V and J genes were assigned by comparing TCR nucleotide sequences against IMGT/GENE-DB human TR gene sequences. The TCRdist pipeline was used in a later analysis to assign CDR3 sequences and most-parsimonious VDJ recombination scenarios. In a later analysis, each TCR beta chain was defined by its CDR3 amino acid sequence together with its V-gene family, and reads lacking a unique V-gene family were excluded. To address suspected cross-contamination and a sequencing artifact, a later analysis removed approximately 590 highly shared, low-generation-probability nucleotide sequences. In a later analysis, a clonal expansion index for each public chain was calculated from normalized within-repertoire ranks of inferred template counts. A later analysis computed generation probabilities with a VDJ recombination model fitted to out-of-frame rearrangements, and checked the results against IGoR. In a later analysis, hypergeometric tests were used to score TCR-TCR, TCR-HLA and TCR-CMV co-occurrence, with a repertoire-size bias correction applied to TCR pairs. In a later analysis, false discovery rates were estimated by permuting HLA or CMV assignments 20 times. In a later analysis, co-occurring TCRs were grouped using DBSCAN, and TCRdist sequence similarity was added for clustering within HLA-allele-positive subsets. Repertoires with fewer than 30,000 or more than 120,000 public chains were left out of co-occurrence clustering, as were four to six repertoires with anomalous nucleotide sharing. TCRdb limited this immuneACCESS table to in-frame rearrangements with V and J called. A share of clones is missing; checked studies link under half to unresolved V genes, and the rest is unexplained. V, J and clone size are those of that table, while D and trimming were read from the DNA. The sample table records more than 85,000 clones; about three quarters of these occur just once. The leading ten clones occupy around 2.9% of the sample.

What was sequenced was PBMCs. This TCR was recovered from a woman aged 55-70 years in good health and CMV-seropositive. The chain is encoded by TRBV19 joined to TRBJ1-1; the D gene is unclear. The nucleotide sequence reads TGTGCCAGTAAAGCAGGACTCGCCAACACTGAAGCTTTCTTT. Translated, it reads CASKAGLANTEAFF.